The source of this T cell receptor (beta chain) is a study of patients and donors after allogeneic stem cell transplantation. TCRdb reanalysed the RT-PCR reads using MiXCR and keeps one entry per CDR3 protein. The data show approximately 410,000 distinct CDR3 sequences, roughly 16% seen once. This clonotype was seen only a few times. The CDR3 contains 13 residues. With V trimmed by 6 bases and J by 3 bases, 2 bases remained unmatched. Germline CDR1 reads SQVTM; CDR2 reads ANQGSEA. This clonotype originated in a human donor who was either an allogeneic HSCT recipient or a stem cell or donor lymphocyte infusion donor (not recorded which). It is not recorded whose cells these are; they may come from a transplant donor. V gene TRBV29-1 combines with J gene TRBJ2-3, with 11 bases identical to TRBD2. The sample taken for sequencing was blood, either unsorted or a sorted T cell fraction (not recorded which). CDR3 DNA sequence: TGCAGCGTACTAGCGGGAGTGACAGATACGCAGTATTTT. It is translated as CSVLAGVTDTQYF.